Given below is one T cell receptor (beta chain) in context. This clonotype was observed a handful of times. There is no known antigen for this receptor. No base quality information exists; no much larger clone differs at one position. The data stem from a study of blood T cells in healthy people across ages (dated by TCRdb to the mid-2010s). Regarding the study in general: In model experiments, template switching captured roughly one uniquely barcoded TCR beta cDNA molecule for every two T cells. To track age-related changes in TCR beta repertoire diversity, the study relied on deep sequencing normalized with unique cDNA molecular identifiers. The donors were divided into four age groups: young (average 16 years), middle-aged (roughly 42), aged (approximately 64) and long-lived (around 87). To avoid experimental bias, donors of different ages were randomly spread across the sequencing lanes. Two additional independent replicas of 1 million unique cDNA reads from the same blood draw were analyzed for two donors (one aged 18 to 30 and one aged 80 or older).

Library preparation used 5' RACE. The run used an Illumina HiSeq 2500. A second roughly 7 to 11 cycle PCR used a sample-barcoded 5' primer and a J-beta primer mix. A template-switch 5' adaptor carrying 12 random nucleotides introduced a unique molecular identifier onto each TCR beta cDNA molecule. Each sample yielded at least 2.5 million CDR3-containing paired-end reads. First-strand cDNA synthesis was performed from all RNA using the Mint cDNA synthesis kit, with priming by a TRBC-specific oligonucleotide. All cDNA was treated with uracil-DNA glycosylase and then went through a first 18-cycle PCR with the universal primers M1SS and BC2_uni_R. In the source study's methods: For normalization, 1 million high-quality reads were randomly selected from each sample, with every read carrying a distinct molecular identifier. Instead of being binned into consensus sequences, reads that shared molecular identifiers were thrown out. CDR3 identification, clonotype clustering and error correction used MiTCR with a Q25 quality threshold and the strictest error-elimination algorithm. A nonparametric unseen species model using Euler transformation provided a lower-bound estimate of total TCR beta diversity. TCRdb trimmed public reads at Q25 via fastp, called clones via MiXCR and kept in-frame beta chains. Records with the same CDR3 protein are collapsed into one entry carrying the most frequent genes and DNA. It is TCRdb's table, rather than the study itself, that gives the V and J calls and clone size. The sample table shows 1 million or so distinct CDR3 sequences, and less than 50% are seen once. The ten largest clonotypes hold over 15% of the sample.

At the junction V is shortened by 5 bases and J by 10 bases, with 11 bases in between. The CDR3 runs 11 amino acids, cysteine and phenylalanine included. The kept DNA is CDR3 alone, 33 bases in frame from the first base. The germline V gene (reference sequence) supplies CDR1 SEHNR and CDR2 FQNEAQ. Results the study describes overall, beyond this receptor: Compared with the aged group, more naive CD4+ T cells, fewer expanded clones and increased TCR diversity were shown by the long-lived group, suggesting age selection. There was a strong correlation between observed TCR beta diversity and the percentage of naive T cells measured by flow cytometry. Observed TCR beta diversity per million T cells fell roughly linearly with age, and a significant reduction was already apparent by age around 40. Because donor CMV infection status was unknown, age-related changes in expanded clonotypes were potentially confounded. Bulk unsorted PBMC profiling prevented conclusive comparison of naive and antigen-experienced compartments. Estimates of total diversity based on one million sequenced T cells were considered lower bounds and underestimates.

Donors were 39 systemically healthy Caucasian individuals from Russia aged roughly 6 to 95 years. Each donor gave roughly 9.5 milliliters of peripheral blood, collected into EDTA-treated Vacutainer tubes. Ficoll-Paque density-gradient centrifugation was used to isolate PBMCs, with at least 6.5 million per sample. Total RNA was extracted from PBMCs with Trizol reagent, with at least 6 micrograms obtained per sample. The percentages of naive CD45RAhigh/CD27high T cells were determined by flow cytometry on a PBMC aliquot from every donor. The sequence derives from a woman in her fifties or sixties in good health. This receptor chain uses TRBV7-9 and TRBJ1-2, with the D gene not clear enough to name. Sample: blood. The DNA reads TGTGCCAGCAGCCGGACGGGTGACTACACCTTC. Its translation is CASSRTGDYTF.